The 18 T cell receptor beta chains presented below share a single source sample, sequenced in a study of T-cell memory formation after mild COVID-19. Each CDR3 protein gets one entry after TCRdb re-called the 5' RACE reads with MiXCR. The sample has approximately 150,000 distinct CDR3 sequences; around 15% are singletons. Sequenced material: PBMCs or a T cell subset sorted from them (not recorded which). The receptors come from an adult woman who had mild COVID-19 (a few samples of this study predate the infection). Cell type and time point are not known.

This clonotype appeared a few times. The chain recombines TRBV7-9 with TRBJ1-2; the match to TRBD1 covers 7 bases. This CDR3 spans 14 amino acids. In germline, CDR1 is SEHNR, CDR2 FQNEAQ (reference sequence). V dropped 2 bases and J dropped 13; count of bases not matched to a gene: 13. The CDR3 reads CASSLLKRTGVRTF. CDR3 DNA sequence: TGTGCCAGCAGCTTATTAAAAAGGACAGGAGTACGCACCTTC.

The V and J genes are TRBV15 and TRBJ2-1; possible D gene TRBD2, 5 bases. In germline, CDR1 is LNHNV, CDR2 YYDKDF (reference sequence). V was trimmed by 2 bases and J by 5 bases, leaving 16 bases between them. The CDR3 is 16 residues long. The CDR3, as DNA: TGTGCCACCAGCAGACTAGCTAAGTGGAATAACAATGAGCAGTTCTTC. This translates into CATSRLAKWNNNEQFF.

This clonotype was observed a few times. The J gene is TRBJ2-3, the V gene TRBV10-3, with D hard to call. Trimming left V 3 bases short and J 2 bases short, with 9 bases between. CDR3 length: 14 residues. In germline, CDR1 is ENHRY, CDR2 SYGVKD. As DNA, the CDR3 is TGTGCCATCAGTGATCGCGGTAACACAGATACGCAGTATTTT. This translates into CAISDRGNTDTQYF.

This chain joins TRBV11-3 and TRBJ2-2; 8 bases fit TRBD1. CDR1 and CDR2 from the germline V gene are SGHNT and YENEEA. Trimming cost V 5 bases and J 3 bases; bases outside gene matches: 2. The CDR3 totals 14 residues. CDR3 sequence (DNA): TGTGCCAGCAGCCAGGACAGGGACACCGGGGAGCTGTTTTTT. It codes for CASSQDRDTGELFF.

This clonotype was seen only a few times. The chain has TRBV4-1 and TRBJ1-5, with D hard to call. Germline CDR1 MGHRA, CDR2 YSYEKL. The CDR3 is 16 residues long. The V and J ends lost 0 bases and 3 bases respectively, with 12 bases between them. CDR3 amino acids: CASSQDAGSINQPQHF. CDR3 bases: TGCGCCAGCAGCCAAGATGCGGGGTCGATCAATCAGCCCCAGCATTTT.

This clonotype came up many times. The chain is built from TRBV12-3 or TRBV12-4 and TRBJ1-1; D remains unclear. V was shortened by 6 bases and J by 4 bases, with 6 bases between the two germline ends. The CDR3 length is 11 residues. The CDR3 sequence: CASRATTEAFF. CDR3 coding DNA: TGTGCCAGCAGAGCGACCACTGAAGCTTTCTTT.

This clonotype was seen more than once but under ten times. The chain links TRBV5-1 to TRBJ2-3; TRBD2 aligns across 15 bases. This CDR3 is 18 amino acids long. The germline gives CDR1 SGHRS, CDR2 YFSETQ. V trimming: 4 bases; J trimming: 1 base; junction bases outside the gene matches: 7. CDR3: CASSLGLAGGFGTDTQYF. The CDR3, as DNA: TGCGCCAGCAGCCTAGGACTAGCGGGGGGGTTTGGCACAGATACGCAGTATTTT.

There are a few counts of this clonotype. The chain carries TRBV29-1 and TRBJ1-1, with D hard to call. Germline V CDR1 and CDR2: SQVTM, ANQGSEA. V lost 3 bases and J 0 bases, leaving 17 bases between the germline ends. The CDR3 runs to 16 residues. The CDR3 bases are TGCAGCGTTGAGAGGCACCGTGGACGGGTGAACACTGAAGCTTTCTTT. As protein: CSVERHRGRVNTEAFF.

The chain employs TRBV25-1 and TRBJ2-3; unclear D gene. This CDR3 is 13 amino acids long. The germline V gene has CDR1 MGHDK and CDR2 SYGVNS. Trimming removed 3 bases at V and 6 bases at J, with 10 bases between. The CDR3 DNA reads TGTGCCAGCAGTGATTCGGTGAGGGATACGCAGTATTTT. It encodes CASSDSVRDTQYF.

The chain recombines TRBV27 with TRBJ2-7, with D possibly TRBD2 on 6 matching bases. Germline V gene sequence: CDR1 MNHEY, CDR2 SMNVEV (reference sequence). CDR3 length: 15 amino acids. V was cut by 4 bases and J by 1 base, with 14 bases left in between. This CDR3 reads CASSSTGTGSYEQYF. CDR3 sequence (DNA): TGTGCCAGCAGTTCCACCGGGACTGGATCCTACGAGCAGTACTTC.

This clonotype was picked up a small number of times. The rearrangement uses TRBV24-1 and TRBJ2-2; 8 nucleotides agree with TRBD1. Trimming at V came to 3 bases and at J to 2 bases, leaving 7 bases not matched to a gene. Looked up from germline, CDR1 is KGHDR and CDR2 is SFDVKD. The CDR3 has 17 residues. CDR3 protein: CATSDRQGLVNTGELFF. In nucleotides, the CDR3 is TGTGCCACCAGTGATAGACAGGGGCTCGTAAACACCGGGGAGCTGTTTTTT.

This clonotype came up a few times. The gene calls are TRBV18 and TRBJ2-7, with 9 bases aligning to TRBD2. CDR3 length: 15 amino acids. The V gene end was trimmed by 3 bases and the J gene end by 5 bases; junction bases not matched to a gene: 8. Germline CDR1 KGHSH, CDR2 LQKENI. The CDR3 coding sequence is TGTGCCAGCTCACCTACCGGGACTAGCTACCACGAGCAGTACTTC. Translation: CASSPTGTSYHEQYF.

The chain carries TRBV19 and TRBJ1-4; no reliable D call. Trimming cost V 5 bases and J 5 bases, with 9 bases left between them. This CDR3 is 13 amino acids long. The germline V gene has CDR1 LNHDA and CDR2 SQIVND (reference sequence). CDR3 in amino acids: CASSGQFNEKLFF. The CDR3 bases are TGTGCCAGTAGTGGCCAGTTCAATGAAAAACTGTTTTTT.

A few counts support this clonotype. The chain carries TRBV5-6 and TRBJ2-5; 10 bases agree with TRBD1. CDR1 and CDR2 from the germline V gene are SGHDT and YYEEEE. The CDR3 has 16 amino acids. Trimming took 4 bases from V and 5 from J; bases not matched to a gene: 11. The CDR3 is CASSPPGQGSSETQYF. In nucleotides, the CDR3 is TGTGCCAGCAGCCCTCCGGGACAGGGGTCATCCGAGACCCAGTACTTC.

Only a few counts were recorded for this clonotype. CDR3 in amino acids: CASSPGQGVTEAFF. In DNA, the CDR3 is TGTGCCAGTAGTCCCGGACAGGGGGTCACTGAAGCTTTCTTT. The V gene is TRBV19, the J gene TRBJ1-1; 10 bases are a match to TRBD1. The CDR3 length is 14 residues. With V trimmed by 5 bases and J by 4 bases, 4 bases remained unmatched. The germline gives CDR1 LNHDA, CDR2 SQIVND (reference sequence).

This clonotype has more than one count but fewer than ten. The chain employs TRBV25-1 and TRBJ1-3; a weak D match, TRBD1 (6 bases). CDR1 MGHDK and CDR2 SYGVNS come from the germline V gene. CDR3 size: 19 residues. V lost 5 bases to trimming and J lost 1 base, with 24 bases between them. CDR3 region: CASSYNTGPEVPSGNTIYF. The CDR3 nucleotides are TGTGCCAGCAGTTATAATACAGGGCCTGAAGTTCCGTCTGGAAACACCATATATTTT.

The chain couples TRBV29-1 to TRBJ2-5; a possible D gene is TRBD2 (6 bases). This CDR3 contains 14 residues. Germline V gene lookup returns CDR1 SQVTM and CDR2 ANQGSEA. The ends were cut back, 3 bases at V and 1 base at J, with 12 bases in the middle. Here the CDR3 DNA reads TGCAGCGTTGAGCGGGCGGGGATCCAAGAGACCCAGTACTTC. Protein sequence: CSVERAGIQETQYF.

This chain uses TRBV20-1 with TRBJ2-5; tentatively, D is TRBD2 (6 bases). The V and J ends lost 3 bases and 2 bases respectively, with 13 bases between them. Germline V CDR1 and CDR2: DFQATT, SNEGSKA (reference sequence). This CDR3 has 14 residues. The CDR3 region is CSARSGSPQETQYF. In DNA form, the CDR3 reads TGCAGTGCTAGGTCCGGGAGTCCACAAGAGACCCAGTACTTC.